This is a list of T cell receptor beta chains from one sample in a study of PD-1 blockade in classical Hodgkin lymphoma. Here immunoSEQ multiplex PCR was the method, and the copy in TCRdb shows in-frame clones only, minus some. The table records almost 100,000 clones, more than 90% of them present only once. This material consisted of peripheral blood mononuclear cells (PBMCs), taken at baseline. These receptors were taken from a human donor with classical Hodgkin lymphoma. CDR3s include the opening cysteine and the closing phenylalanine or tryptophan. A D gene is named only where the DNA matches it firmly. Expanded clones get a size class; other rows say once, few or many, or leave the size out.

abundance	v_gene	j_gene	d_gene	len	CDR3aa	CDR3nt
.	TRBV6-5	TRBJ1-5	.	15	CASSYSLDRRQPQHF	TGTGCCAGCAGTTACTCCCTAGACAGGCGTCAGCCCCAGCATTTT
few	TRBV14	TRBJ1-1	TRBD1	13	CASSQVNRGEAFF	TGTGCCAGCAGCCAAGTCAACAGGGGAGAAGCTTTCTTT
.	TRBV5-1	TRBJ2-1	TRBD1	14	CASSPRDRYNEQFF	TGCGCCAGCAGCCCGAGGGACAGATACAATGAGCAGTTCTTC
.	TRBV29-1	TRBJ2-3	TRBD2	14	CSFRLASSTDTQYF	TGCAGCTTCCGACTAGCGTCTAGCACAGATACGCAGTATTTT
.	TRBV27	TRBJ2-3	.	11	CASSFADTQYF	TGTGCCAGCAGTTTTGCGGATACGCAGTATTTT
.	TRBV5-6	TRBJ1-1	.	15	CASSLGQVLNTEAFF	TGTGCCAGCAGCTTGGGACAGGTCCTGAACACTGAAGCTTTCTTT
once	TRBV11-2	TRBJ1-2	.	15	CASSDHREPNYGYTF	TGTGCCAGCAGCGACCACAGGGAACCTAACTATGGCTACACCTTC
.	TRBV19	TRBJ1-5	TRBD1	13	CASQIQGNQPQHF	TGTGCCAGTCAAATACAGGGGAATCAGCCCCAGCATTTT
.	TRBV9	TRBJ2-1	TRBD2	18	CASSVYLAGGSAYNEQFF	TGTGCCAGCAGCGTGTACCTAGCGGGAGGGTCGGCTTACAATGAGCAGTTCTTC
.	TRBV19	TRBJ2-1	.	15	CASSIHEPPYNEQFF	TGTGCCAGTAGTATCCATGAACCCCCTTACAATGAGCAGTTCTTC
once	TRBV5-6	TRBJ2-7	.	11	CASSYGDEQYF	TGTGCCAGCAGCTACGGGGACGAGCAGTACTTC
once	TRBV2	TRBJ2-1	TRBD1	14	CASARTGTGAEQFF	TGTGCCAGCGCGAGGACCGGGACAGGGGCCGAGCAGTTCTTC
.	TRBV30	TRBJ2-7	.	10	CAWASGEQYF	TGTGCCTGGGCCTCGGGCGAGCAGTACTTC
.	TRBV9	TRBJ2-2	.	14	CASSTESPIGELFF	TGTGCCAGCAGCACCGAGTCCCCGATCGGGGAGCTGTTTTTT
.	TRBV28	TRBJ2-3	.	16	CASSLAGTPSTDTQYF	TGTGCCAGCAGTTTAGCAGGGACTCCTAGCACAGATACGCAGTATTTT
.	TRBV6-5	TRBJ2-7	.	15	CASSYSPEATYEQYF	TGTGCCAGCAGTTACTCGCCCGAGGCAACCTACGAGCAGTACTTC
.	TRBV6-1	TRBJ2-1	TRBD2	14	CASTGGGTYNEQFF	TGTGCCAGCACGGGGGGAGGAACCTACAATGAGCAGTTCTTC
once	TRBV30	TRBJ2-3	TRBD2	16	CAWSASGLANRDTQYF	TGTGCCTGGAGTGCTTCGGGACTAGCCAACCGGGATACGCAGTATTTT
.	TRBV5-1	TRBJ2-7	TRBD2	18	CASSVVPGLAGVGNEQYF	TGCGCCAGCAGCGTGGTCCCGGGACTAGCGGGAGTTGGCAACGAGCAGTACTTC
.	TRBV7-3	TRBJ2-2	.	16	CASSFVEGGPTGELFF	TGTGCCAGCAGCTTTGTGGAGGGCGGGCCCACCGGGGAGCTGTTTTTT
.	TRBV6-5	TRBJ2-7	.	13	CASSLTRKYEQYF	TGTGCCAGCAGCCTCACTAGGAAGTACGAGCAGTACTTC
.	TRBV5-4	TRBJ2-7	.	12	CASSLGGYEQYF	TGTGCCAGCAGCTTGGGAGGCTACGAGCAGTACTTC
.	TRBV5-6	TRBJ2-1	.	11	CASQGFNEQFF	TGTGCCAGCCAGGGATTTAATGAGCAGTTCTTC
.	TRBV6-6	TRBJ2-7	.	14	CASSYSRGGDEQYF	TGTGCCAGCAGTTACTCGAGGGGGGGCGACGAGCAGTACTTC
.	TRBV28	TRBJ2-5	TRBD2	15	CASSRLSSGRETQYF	TGTGCCAGCAGCCGCCTTTCTAGCGGGAGAGAGACCCAGTACTTC
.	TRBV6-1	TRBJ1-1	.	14	CASSASQIGREAFF	TGTGCCAGCAGTGCTTCTCAGATTGGTAGGGAAGCTTTCTTT
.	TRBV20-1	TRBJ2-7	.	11	CSLRVFYEQYF	TGCAGCCTCAGGGTGTTCTACGAGCAGTACTTC
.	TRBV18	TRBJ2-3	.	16	CASSPGSQVLTDTQYF	TGTGCCAGCTCACCGGGTTCGCAGGTCCTCACAGATACGCAGTATTTT
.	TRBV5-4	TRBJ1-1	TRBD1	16	CASSSGTGGRTRKAFF	TGTGCCAGCAGCTCCGGGACAGGGGGCCGTACGAGGAAAGCTTTCTTT
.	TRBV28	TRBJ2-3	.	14	CASRQQESTDTQYF	TGTGCCAGCAGGCAACAGGAGAGCACAGATACGCAGTATTTT
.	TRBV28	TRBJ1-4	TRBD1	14	CAINKGQGIEKLFF	TGTGCCATCAATAAGGGACAGGGAATCGAAAAACTGTTTTTT
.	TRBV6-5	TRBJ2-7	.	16	CASSYRGWELGNEQYF	TGTGCCAGCAGTTACCGGGGCTGGGAGTTGGGCAACGAACAGTACTTC
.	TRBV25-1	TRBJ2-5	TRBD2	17	CASRGSGSWISWETQYF	TGTGCCAGCAGGGGTAGCGGGAGTTGGATTTCATGGGAGACCCAGTACTTC
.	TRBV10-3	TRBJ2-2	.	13	CAISGQAPGELFF	TGTGCCATCAGTGGACAAGCCCCCGGGGAGCTGTTTTTT
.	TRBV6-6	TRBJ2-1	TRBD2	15	CASSLLAGVRNEQFF	TGTGCCAGCAGCCTACTAGCGGGAGTGAGGAATGAGCAGTTCTTC
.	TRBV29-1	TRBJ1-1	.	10	CSIRDTEAFF	TGCAGCATCCGGGACACTGAAGCTTTCTTT
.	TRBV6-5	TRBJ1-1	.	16	CASSYSSWGRSTEAFF	TGTGCCAGCAGTTACTCGTCCTGGGGGCGGAGCACTGAAGCTTTCTTT
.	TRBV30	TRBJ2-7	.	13	CAWSEGRSYEQYF	TGTGCCTGGAGTGAGGGCCGTTCCTACGAGCAGTACTTC
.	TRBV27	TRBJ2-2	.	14	CASRPQPVTGELFF	TGTGCCAGCAGACCACAGCCCGTCACCGGGGAGCTGTTTTTT
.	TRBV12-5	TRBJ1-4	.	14	CASGHGGTNEKLFF	TGTGCTAGTGGCCACGGAGGAACTAATGAAAAACTGTTTTTT
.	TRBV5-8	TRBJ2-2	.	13	CASSLVYTGELFF	TGTGCCAGCAGCTTGGTCTACACCGGGGAGCTGTTTTTT
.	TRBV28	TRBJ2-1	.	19	CASSSPWGAAQTSYNEQFF	TGTGCCAGCAGTTCCCCCTGGGGGGCGGCCCAGACCTCCTACAATGAGCAGTTCTTC
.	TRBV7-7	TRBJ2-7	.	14	CASSLETTYYEQYF	TGTGCCAGCAGCTTAGAGACTACCTACTACGAGCAGTACTTC
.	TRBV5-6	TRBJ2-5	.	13	CASSLSHRETQYF	TGTGCCAGCAGCTTGTCACACAGAGAGACCCAGTACTTC
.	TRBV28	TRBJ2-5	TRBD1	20	CASSLYFRAQGDRGEETQYF	TGTGCCAGCAGTTTATATTTTCGCGCCCAAGGGGACAGGGGGGAAGAGACCCAGTACTTC
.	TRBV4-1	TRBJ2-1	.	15	CASSDPRVWTDEQFF	TGCGCCAGCAGCGACCCAAGGGTTTGGACAGATGAGCAGTTCTTC
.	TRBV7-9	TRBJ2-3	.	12	CASSQTPDTQYF	TGTGCCAGCAGCCAGACTCCAGATACGCAGTATTTT
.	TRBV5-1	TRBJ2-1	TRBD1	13	CASRTGSNNEQFF	TGCGCCAGCCGGACAGGGTCTAACAATGAGCAGTTCTTC
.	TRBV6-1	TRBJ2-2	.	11	CASSKTGELFF	TGTGCCAGCAGTAAAACCGGGGAGCTGTTTTTT
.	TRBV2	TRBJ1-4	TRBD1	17	CASSSPGQQATNEKLFF	TGTGCCAGCAGTAGCCCGGGACAGCAGGCAACTAATGAAAAACTGTTTTTT
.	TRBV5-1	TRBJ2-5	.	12	CASSFALETQYF	TGCGCCAGCAGCTTCGCTTTAGAGACCCAGTACTTC
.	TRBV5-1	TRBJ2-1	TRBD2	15	CASSWGTGGVNEQFF	TGCGCCAGCAGCTGGGGTACGGGAGGGGTAAATGAGCAGTTCTTC
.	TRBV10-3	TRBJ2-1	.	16	CAIRPTGPSSYNEQFF	TGTGCCATCAGACCGACAGGCCCGAGCTCCTACAATGAGCAGTTCTTC
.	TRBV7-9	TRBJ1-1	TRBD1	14	CASSWGTVNTEAFF	TGTGCCAGCAGCTGGGGGACAGTTAACACTGAAGCTTTCTTT
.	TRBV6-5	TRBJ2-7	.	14	CASSYGASRGGWHF	TGTGCCAGCAGTTACGGGGCTAGCAGGGGCGGGTGGCACTTC